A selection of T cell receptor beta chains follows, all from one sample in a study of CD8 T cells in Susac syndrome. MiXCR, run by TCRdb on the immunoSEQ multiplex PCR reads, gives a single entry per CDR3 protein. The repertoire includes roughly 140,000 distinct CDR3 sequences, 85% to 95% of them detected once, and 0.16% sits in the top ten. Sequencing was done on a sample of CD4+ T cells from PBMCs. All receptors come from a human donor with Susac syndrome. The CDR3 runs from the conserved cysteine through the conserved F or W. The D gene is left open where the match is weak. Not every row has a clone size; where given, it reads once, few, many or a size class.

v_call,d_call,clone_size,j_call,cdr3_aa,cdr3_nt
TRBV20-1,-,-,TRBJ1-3,CSARSGSGNTIYF,TGCAGTGCTAGATCGGGATCCGGAAACACCATATATTTT
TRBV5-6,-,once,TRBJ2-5,CASSLAEGGTQYF,TGTGCCAGCAGCTTGGCCGAAGGAGGGACCCAGTACTTC
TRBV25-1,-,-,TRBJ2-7,CASNKAGGLYEQYF,TGTGCCAGCAATAAGGCCGGGGGTCTTTACGAGCAGTACTTC
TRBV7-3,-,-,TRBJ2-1,CASSKPGNEQFF,TGTGCCAGCAGCAAACCGGGCAATGAGCAGTTCTTC
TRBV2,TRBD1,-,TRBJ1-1,CASSETGVNTEAFF,TGTGCCAGCAGTGAAACAGGGGTAAACACTGAAGCTTTCTTT
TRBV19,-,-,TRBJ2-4,CATRGADIQYF,TGTGCCACGAGGGGAGCGGACATTCAGTACTTC
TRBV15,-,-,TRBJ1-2,CATSPGFGYGYTF,TGTGCCACCAGCCCAGGGTTTGGATATGGCTACACCTTC
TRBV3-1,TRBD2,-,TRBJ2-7,CASSQDRLAGDEQYF,TGTGCCAGCAGCCAAGATCGACTAGCTGGAGACGAGCAGTACTTC
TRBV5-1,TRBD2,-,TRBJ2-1,CASSLAGGLSYNEQFF,TGCGCCAGCAGCCTAGCGGGGGGGCTCTCATACAATGAGCAGTTCTTC
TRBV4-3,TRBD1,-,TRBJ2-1,CASSQDAGQGYNEQFF,TGCGCCAGCAGCCAAGATGCGGGACAGGGCTACAATGAGCAGTTCTTC
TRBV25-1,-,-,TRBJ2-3,CASSTTDTQYF,TGTGCCAGCTCGACCACAGATACGCAGTATTTT
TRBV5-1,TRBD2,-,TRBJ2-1,CASSTGLATNEQFF,TGCGCCAGCAGCACCGGACTAGCGACGAATGAGCAGTTCTTC
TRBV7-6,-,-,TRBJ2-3,CASSLRERTDTSTDTQYF,TGTGCCAGCAGCTTAAGAGAGAGGACAGACACTAGCACAGATACGCAGTATTTT
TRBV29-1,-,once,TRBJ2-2,CSPWGGREVKNTGELFF,TGCAGCCCGTGGGGCGGCAGGGAGGTTAAGAACACCGGGGAGCTGTTTTTT
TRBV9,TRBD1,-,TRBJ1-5,CASSVGQGSFQPQHF,TGTGCCAGCAGCGTGGGACAGGGAAGTTTTCAGCCCCAGCATTTT
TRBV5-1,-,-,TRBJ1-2,CASSTTAEYGYTF,TGCGCCAGCAGTACGACGGCTGAGTATGGCTACACCTTC
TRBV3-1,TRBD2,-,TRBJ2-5,CASSLSAGGQETQYF,TGTGCCAGCAGCCTTAGTGCGGGGGGCCAAGAGACCCAGTACTTC
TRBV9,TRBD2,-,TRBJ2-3,CASSVASGGAGTDTQYF,TGTGCCAGCAGCGTCGCTAGCGGGGGGGCCGGCACAGATACGCAGTATTTT
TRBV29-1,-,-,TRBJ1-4,CSVVAATNEKLFF,TGCAGCGTTGTGGCCGCAACTAATGAAAAACTGTTTTTT
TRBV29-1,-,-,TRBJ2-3,CSVAGLGADTQYF,TGCAGCGTTGCAGGCCTCGGGGCAGATACGCAGTATTTT
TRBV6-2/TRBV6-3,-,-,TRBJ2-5,CASSLVGVSETQYF,TGTGCCAGCAGTCTCGTAGGCGTTTCGGAGACCCAGTACTTC
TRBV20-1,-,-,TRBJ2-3,CSASAGPSLYTQYF,TGCAGTGCTAGTGCGGGGCCCAGCTTATATACGCAGTATTTT
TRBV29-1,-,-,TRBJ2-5,CSVPRAETQYF,TGCAGCGTTCCTAGGGCAGAGACCCAGTACTTC
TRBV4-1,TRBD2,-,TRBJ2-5,CASSSGTSDGETQYF,TGCGCCAGCAGCTCCGGGACTAGCGACGGAGAGACCCAGTACTTC
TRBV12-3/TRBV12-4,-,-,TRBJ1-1,CASSWGPNTEAFF,TGTGCCAGCAGTTGGGGGCCGAACACTGAAGCTTTCTTT
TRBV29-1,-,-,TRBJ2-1,CSVRWRTNRNEQFF,TGCAGCGTTAGGTGGCGGACTAACCGAAATGAGCAGTTCTTC
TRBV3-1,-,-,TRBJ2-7,CASSRYYEQYF,TGTGCCAGCAGCCGGTACTACGAGCAGTACTTC
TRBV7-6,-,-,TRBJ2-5,CASSPRAETQYF,TGTGCCAGCAGCCCGCGGGCGGAGACCCAGTACTTC
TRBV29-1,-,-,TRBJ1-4,CSVYQTAGEKLFF,TGCAGCGTTTACCAAACGGCCGGAGAAAAACTGTTTTTT
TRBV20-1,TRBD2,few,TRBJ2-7,CSAKPGTSGYEQYF,TGCAGTGCTAAGCCCGGGACTAGCGGGTACGAGCAGTACTTC
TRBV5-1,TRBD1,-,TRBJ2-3,CASNLQGAVTDTQYF,TGCGCCAGCAACCTACAGGGGGCTGTAACAGATACGCAGTATTTT
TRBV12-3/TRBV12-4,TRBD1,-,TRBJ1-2,CASSDPGQGVWGYTF,TGTGCCAGCAGTGATCCGGGACAGGGGGTCTGGGGCTACACCTTC
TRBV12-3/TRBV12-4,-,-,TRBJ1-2,CASSPDPGGYTF,TGTGCCAGCAGTCCAGACCCTGGCGGCTACACCTTC
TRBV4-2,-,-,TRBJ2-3,CASGGGGVDTQYF,TGTGCCAGCGGCGGGGGCGGGGTAGATACGCAGTATTTT
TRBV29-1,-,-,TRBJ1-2,CSVGDGLYTF,TGCAGCGTTGGTGACGGACTCTACACCTTC
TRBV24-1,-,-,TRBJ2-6,CATSPGQHSGANVLTF,TGTGCCACCAGTCCCGGACAGCACTCTGGGGCCAACGTCCTGACTTTC
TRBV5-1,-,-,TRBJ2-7,CASSFGGTASSYEQYF,TGCGCCAGCAGCTTCGGGGGAACGGCTAGCTCCTACGAGCAGTACTTC
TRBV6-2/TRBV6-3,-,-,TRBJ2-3,CASQDPGWTTDTQYF,TGTGCCAGCCAAGACCCGGGGTGGACCACAGATACGCAGTATTTT
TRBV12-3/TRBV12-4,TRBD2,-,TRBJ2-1,CASIQTSGGNEQFF,TGTGCCAGCATCCAGACTAGCGGGGGGAATGAGCAGTTCTTC
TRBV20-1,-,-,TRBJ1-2,CSAEERGPNYGYTF,TGCAGTGCTGAAGAGCGGGGGCCCAACTATGGCTACACCTTC
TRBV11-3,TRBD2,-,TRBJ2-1,CASSSKGLAGGGEQFF,TGTGCCAGCAGCTCCAAGGGACTAGCGGGGGGCGGTGAGCAGTTCTTC
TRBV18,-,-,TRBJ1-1,CASSPLSKGSTEAFF,TGTGCCAGCTCACCACTTTCCAAGGGAAGTACTGAAGCTTTCTTT
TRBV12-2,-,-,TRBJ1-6,CASPYKGPHF,TGTGCAAGCCCCTATAAGGGTCCCCACTTT
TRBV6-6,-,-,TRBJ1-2,CASSLTTAYGYTF,TGTGCCAGCAGTCTTACGACAGCCTATGGCTACACCTTC
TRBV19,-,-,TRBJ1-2,CASSNEGGNVGYTF,TGTGCCAGTAGTAACGAAGGGGGGAATGTCGGCTACACCTTC
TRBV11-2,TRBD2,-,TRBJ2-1,CASSLFGLAGGQSALANEQFF,TGTGCCAGCAGCCTGTTTGGGCTAGCGGGGGGGCAATCTGCCCTAGCGAATGAGCAGTTCTTC
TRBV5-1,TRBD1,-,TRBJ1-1,CASSLLTGGNTEAFF,TGCGCCAGCAGCTTGTTAACAGGGGGGAACACTGAAGCTTTCTTT
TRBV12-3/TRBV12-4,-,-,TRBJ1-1,CASTTDEGREAFF,TGTGCCAGCACCACAGACGAGGGTAGAGAAGCTTTCTTT
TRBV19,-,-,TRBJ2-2,CASGGHMNTGELFF,TGTGCCAGTGGGGGACATATGAACACCGGGGAGCTGTTTTTT
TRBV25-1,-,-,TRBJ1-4,CASSSPAGAEKLFF,TGTGCCAGCAGTTCCCCGGCAGGGGCCGAAAAACTGTTTTTT
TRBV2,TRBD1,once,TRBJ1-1,CASSAGGAGTEAFF,TGTGCCAGCAGTGCAGGGGGCGCGGGCACTGAAGCTTTCTTT
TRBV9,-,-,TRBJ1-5,CASSVAPEKPQHF,TGTGCCAGCAGCGTAGCTCCCGAAAAGCCCCAGCATTTT
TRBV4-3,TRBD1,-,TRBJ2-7,CASSQDTGGMVYEQYF,TGCGCCAGCAGCCAGGACACAGGGGGAATGGTCTACGAGCAGTACTTC
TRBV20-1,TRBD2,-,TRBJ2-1,CSARASGPHNEQFF,TGCAGTGCTAGGGCTAGCGGTCCCCACAATGAGCAGTTCTTC
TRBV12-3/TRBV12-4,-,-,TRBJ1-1,CASSAKGNTEAFF,TGTGCCAGCAGCGCGAAGGGCAACACTGAAGCTTTCTTT
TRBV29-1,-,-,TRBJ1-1,CSVTLLNTEAFF,TGCAGCGTTACATTGTTGAACACTGAAGCTTTCTTT
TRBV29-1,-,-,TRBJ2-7,CSVSGEPRSSYEQYF,TGCAGCGTCTCCGGGGAGCCTCGCAGCTCCTACGAGCAGTACTTC